The rows below give T cell receptor beta chains drawn from one sample of a study of cytomegalovirus exposure and HLA in healthy donors. The table came from immunoSEQ multiplex PCR; TCRdb's copy has only in-frame clones and leaves some out. The sample holds 250,000 to 350,000 clones; roughly 90% are singletons and the top ten take roughly 4%. Sequencing was done on a sample of PBMCs. All receptors come from a man aged 35-49 years in good health and CMV-seropositive. The conserved cysteine and the conserved F or W are not part of the CDR3 here. Not all rows give a size; the values are once, few, many and, for expanded clones, a class.

V	J	size	CDR3
TRBV18	TRBJ1-5	.	ASSPGVDRGNQPQH
TRBV27	TRBJ1-4	few	ASSFRGLYYEKLF
TRBV9	TRBJ1-2	.	ASSVYAGGRKAGQANYGYT
TRBV27	TRBJ2-7	.	ASSLFPVSEQY
TRBV2	TRBJ2-7	.	ASSETGGGEQY
TRBV11-3	TRBJ2-1	.	ASGGEPPSYYNEQF
TRBV6-5	TRBJ2-2	.	ASSYSYRADTGELF
TRBV5-1	TRBJ2-1	once	ASSLVAGGIYNEQF
TRBV5-6	TRBJ2-3	once	ASSLGSPRSTDTQY
TRBV4-2	TRBJ2-7	.	ASSQDWGQGSKQY
TRBV27	TRBJ1-6	.	ASSLDRVNSPLH
TRBV28	TRBJ1-2	.	ATSYRDTRFYGYT
TRBV15	TRBJ2-3	.	ATSTTYTLSTDTQY
TRBV4-1	TRBJ1-5	.	ASSQFGQGANQPQH
TRBV7-2	TRBJ2-2	once	ASSLVGRGQGGELF
TRBV27	TRBJ2-1	.	ASSPSSGFYNEQF
TRBV6-5	TRBJ1-2	.	ASRARRATYGYT
TRBV7-6	TRBJ2-1	.	ASSSFRDMGNNEQF
TRBV18	TRBJ2-7	once	ASSPTGNEQY
TRBV2	TRBJ2-5	.	ASSQGLAARQETQY
TRBV4-1	TRBJ2-7	.	ASSQERDSSYEQY
TRBV9	TRBJ2-1	.	ASSVAVAGVDSNEQF
TRBV18	TRBJ1-2	.	ASSPLTLRGYGYT
TRBV10-3	TRBJ2-2	.	AISESGSMNTGELF
TRBV28	TRBJ1-5	once	ASSLLGGKGNQPQH
TRBV7-9	TRBJ2-5	.	ASSPTARGGPAETQY
TRBV9	TRBJ2-7	.	ASSAGSGVTYEQY
TRBV9	TRBJ2-7	.	ASSPNPTSGSYEQY
TRBV19	TRBJ2-2	.	ASSIVDSNTGELF